This record covers a single TCR beta chain. Its specificity is unknown. The study sampled nominally healthy donors, though unrecorded immune exposures were likely. Primers for the PCR totalled 60 Vbeta and 13 Jbeta. The repertoire was sequenced with immunoSEQ multiplex PCR; TCRdb's copy has only in-frame clones and lacks some. The sample carries 80,000 to 90,000 clones, more than 70% recorded once. This sample was included in a study of cytomegalovirus exposure and HLA in healthy donors. Overall study findings and caveats: A later analysis linked a missense variant in DCLRE1C to the trimming of TCR beta V and J genes.

The CDR3 length is 15 residues. Germline V gene data show CDR1 as MNHNY and CDR2 as SVGAGI (reference sequence). The V and J ends lost 4 bases and 2 bases respectively, with 9 bases between them. The chain uses TRBV6-6 and TRBJ2-6; D gene uncertain. The sequence was collected from a man between 40 and 49 years old in good health and CMV-seronegative. Sequencing was performed on PBMCs. CDR3 sequence reads: CASSSPSPGANVLTF. The CDR3 DNA follows: TGTGCCAGCAGTTCCCCCAGTCCTGGGGCCAACGTCCTGACTTTC.